The 28 T cell receptor beta chains reported below all come from one sample, sequenced in a study of blood T cell repertoires in COVID-19 (dated by TCRdb to about 2020). The receptor library was made with the immunoSEQ multiplex PCR assay. TCRdb obtained this table from immuneACCESS and retained in-frame rearrangements with V and J assigned. These tables miss some clones; where compared with another copy, unresolved V genes account for less than half of the shortfall, and the remainder is unexplained. The table for this sample lists approximately 69,000 clones; roughly 90% of them were counted only once. The ten largest clones add up to roughly 28% of the sample. The specimen was peripheral blood. The origin of the receptors is a man aged 45-65 years with acute or convalescent COVID-19.

This chain joins TRBV3-1 (or the pseudogene TRBV3-2) and TRBJ2-3; 11 nucleotides agree with TRBD2. CDR1 is LGHDT and CDR2 is YNNKEL in the germline V gene (reference sequence). The V gene end was trimmed by 3 bases and the J gene end by 2 bases; junction bases not matched to a gene: 4. The CDR3 has 16 amino acids. CDR3 sequence reads: CASSQGLAVPTDTQYF. The CDR3 DNA is TGTGCCAGCAGCCAGGGACTAGCGGTACCCACAGATACGCAGTATTTT.

This clone was observed a few times. The chain combines TRBV5-1 with TRBJ2-7, with TRBD1 matching over 7 bases. The CDR3 spans 14 residues. Germline trimming cut 0 bases from V and 4 bases from J; bases unmatched to any gene: 4. The germline CDR1 and CDR2 sequences are SGHRS and YFSETQ. This CDR3 is CASSLGQGFYEQYF. The CDR3, as DNA: TGCGCCAGCAGCTTGGGACAGGGCTTTTACGAGCAGTACTTC.

The V call is TRBV7-2, the J call TRBJ2-3, with 8 bases lining up with TRBD2. V lost 3 bases and J lost 4; bases outside the gene matches: 3. The CDR3 runs to 14 residues. Per the germline V gene, CDR1 is SGHTA and CDR2 is FQGNSA. The CDR3 coding sequence is TGTGCCAGCAGCTTGGGACTAGAGTCAGATACGCAGTATTTT. This sequence encodes CASSLGLESDTQYF.

The chain joins TRBV19 to TRBJ2-2; tentative D call: TRBD2 (6 bases). CDR1 and CDR2 (germline): LNHDA, SQIVND (reference sequence). The V end was cut by 1 base, the J end by 9 bases, with 15 bases between. This CDR3 has 15 residues. The CDR3 sequence: CASSIGGVLAWELFF. In nucleotides, the CDR3 is TGTGCCAGTAGTATAGGGGGGGTCCTAGCGTGGGAGCTGTTTTTT.

The V gene is TRBV5-6, the J gene TRBJ1-5; maybe TRBD1 (5 bases). Germline values: CDR1 SGHDT, CDR2 YYEEEE. V lost 1 base and J 4 bases, leaving 9 bases between the germline ends. The CDR3 covers 14 residues. CDR3 DNA sequence: TGTGCCAGCAGCTTGTTAGGGGAAAATCAGCCCCAGCATTTT. Translation: CASSLLGENQPQHF.

The genes are TRBV5-4 and TRBJ1-5, with D perhaps matching TRBD1 (5 bases). Per germline, CDR1 SGHNT and CDR2 YYREEE (reference sequence). V lost 1 base and J 6 bases, leaving 5 bases between the germline ends. The CDR3 runs 12 residues. CDR3 nucleotide sequence: TGTGCCAGCAGCTTGAGGGGTCAGCCCCAGCATTTT. It is translated as CASSLRGQPQHF.

This chain links TRBV10-2 with TRBJ1-5; D possibly corresponds to TRBD1 (6 bases). V dropped 3 bases and J dropped 0 bases, with 6 bases sitting between them. The germline CDR1 and CDR2 sequences are WSHSY and SAAADI. This CDR3 contains 14 residues. CDR3 amino acids: CASSEGGSNQPQHF. The CDR3 nucleotides are TGCGCCAGCAGTGAAGGGGGTAGCAATCAGCCCCAGCATTTT.

V and J are TRBV10-3 and TRBJ2-1; 11 positions match TRBD2. The CDR3 is 14 amino acids. Germline CDR1 ENHRY, CDR2 SYGVKD. V was clipped by 7 bases and J by 8 bases; unmatched bases: 7. In DNA form, the CDR3 reads TGTGCCATCACCCAGACTAGCGGGGTTGATGAGCAGTTCTTC. Protein product: CAITQTSGVDEQFF.

This CDR3 reads CASREQGNYNSPLHF. The CDR3 nucleotides are TGTGCCAGCAGGGAACAGGGAAACTATAATTCACCCCTCCACTTT. The V gene is TRBV6-4, the J gene TRBJ1-6, with D maybe TRBD1 (6 bases). Trimming left V 6 bases short and J 3 bases short, with 12 bases between. This CDR3 contains 15 residues. CDR1 is MRHNA and CDR2 is SNTAGT in the germline V gene.

The chain employs TRBV5-6 and TRBJ1-4; TRBD1 matches 8 bases. The germline gives CDR1 SGHDT, CDR2 YYEEEE. The CDR3 contains 15 residues. Trimming removed 4 bases from V and 5 bases from J; junction bases left unmatched: 7. The CDR3 bases are TGTGCCAGCAGCGCAGAGGACAGGGAGAATGAAAAACTGTTTTTT. Its protein is CASSAEDRENEKLFF.

The chain links TRBV6-6 to TRBJ1-5, with no clear D. CDR1 and CDR2 from the germline V gene are MNHNY and SVGAGI (reference sequence). The CDR3 sequence is 15 residues long. The germline V and J ends were trimmed by 7 bases and 2 bases, with 15 bases remaining between them. CDR3 amino acids: CASNELALGNQPQHF. CDR3 nucleotides: TGTGCCAGCAATGAATTAGCCCTGGGCAATCAGCCCCAGCATTTT.

Only a few counts were recorded for this clone. The rearrangement joins TRBV4-1 to TRBJ1-6; 9 nucleotides match TRBD1. The CDR3 is made up of 16 amino acids. The V gene's germline CDR1 is MGHRA and CDR2 YSYEKL. V gave up 0 bases and J gave up 9 bases; unmatched junction bases: 6. Here the CDR3 DNA reads TGCGCCAGCAGCCAAGAACCCGGACAGGGGATTTCACCCCTCCACTTT. This gives the protein CASSQEPGQGISPLHF.

The chain combines TRBV11-2 with TRBJ1-4; tentative D call: TRBD1 (6 bases). This CDR3 contains 15 residues. In germline, CDR1 is SGHAT, CDR2 FQNNGV. Trimming pared 3 bases from V and 6 bases from J, leaving 14 bases between. CDR3 residues: CASSFGGGLDEKLFF. For the CDR3, the DNA is TGTGCCAGCAGCTTCGGTGGGGGCTTGGATGAAAAACTGTTTTTT.

The chain has TRBV3-1 (or the pseudogene TRBV3-2) and TRBJ2-5; no definite D call. This CDR3 contains 12 residues. Germline CDR1 reads LGHDT; CDR2 reads YNNKEL (reference sequence). With 4 bases removed from V and 1 base from J, the gap between germline ends came to 4 bases. The CDR3 loop is CASSPFQETQYF. The CDR3, as DNA: TGTGCCAGCAGCCCCTTCCAAGAGACCCAGTACTTC.

The chain is built from TRBV29-1 and TRBJ2-3, with 9 bases aligning to TRBD2. Germline CDR1 and CDR2: SQVTM and ANQGSEA. Germline trimming cut 0 bases from V and 10 bases from J; bases unmatched to any gene: 14. The CDR3 is made up of 16 amino acids. The CDR3 loop is CSVEESSGGPLIPQYF. The DNA for the CDR3 is TGCAGCGTTGAAGAATCAAGCGGGGGGCCCTTGATCCCGCAGTATTTT.

This chain joins TRBV19 and TRBJ1-4; 8 bases align to TRBD1. The germline CDR1 and CDR2 sequences are LNHDA and SQIVND (reference sequence). The CDR3 sequence is 16 residues long. With V trimmed by 5 bases and J by 3 bases, 8 bases remained unmatched. The CDR3 bases are TGTGCCAGTAGTCGACGGACAGGGATTGCTAATGAAAAACTGTTTTTT. Amino acids: CASSRRTGIANEKLFF.

The chain uses TRBV5-1 and TRBJ1-3; D unresolved. Germline V gene data show CDR1 as SGHRS and CDR2 as YFSETQ. Trimming shortened V by 0 bases and J by 8 bases, and 15 bases separated the two germline ends. This CDR3 is 15 amino acids long. As DNA, the CDR3 is TGCGCCAGCAGCTTGGCGGGATCAAGCTCCCACACCATATATTTT. This codes for CASSLAGSSSHTIYF.

This chain joins TRBV27 and TRBJ1-5, with D uncertain. CDR3 length: 16 residues. V shed 6 bases and J shed 0 bases, with 15 bases lying between them. Per the germline V gene, CDR1 is MNHEY and CDR2 is SMNVEV (reference sequence). For the CDR3, the DNA is TGTGCCAGCAGCCAACAAGCGTGGGTTAGCAATCAGCCCCAGCATTTT. This codes for CASSQQAWVSNQPQHF.

This chain links TRBV5-1 with TRBJ2-3, with 11 bases fitting TRBD2. In germline, CDR1 is SGHRS, CDR2 YFSETQ. This CDR3 comprises 14 residues. The junction had 3 bases not matched to a gene; V was cut back by 3 bases and J by 6 bases. The CDR3 nucleotides are TGCGCCAGCAGCTCCAGGACTAGCGGGGATACGCAGTATTTT. Translating it yields CASSSRTSGDTQYF. The full variable domain, rest sourced from reference TRBV5-1 and TRBJ2-3, is KAGVTQTPRYLIKTRGQQVTLSCSPISGHRSVSWYQQTPGQGLQFLFEYFSETQRNKGNFPGRFSGRQFSNSRSEMNVSTLELGDSALYLCASSSRTSGDTQYFGPGTRLTVL.

This clone was counted only a few times. The chain is built from TRBV7-6 and TRBJ1-4, with 9 bases lining up with TRBD1. The CDR3 sequence is 16 residues long. Germline CDR1 and CDR2: SGHVS and FNYEAQ. Trimming took 5 bases from V and 6 from J; bases not matched to a gene: 10. CDR3 nucleotide sequence: TGTGCCAGCAGCCAGGGTCTGGGACAGGGATATGAAAAACTGTTTTTT. Amino acids: CASSQGLGQGYEKLFF.

The chain links TRBV3-1 (or the pseudogene TRBV3-2) to TRBJ1-4, with 9 positions matching TRBD1. V dropped 1 base and J dropped 7; count of bases not matched to a gene: 10. The CDR3 covers 17 residues. Germline V gene sequence: CDR1 LGHDT, CDR2 YNNKEL (reference sequence). CDR3 amino acids: CASSQVLRTGEGEKLFF. The CDR3 DNA sequence: TGTGCCAGCAGCCAAGTGCTCAGGACAGGGGAGGGTGAAAAACTGTTTTTT.

This rearrangement joins TRBV7-2 to TRBJ1-2; D is undetermined. In germline, CDR1 is SGHTA, CDR2 FQGNSA. The germline V and J ends were trimmed by 2 bases and 2 bases, with 9 bases remaining between them. The CDR3 runs 14 residues. The CDR3 is CASSLLTENYGYTF. The CDR3 DNA sequence: TGTGCCAGCAGCTTACTAACAGAGAACTATGGCTACACCTTC.

The rearrangement uses TRBV18 and TRBJ2-7; 9 nucleotides match TRBD1. CDR3 size: 16 residues. Germline-derived CDR1 and CDR2 are KGHSH and LQKENI. V shed 2 bases and J 0 bases; nucleotides not matched to a gene: 5. The CDR3 DNA sequence: TGTGCCAGCTCACCAGTAGACAGGGGGATCTCCTACGAGCAGTACTTC. Its protein product is CASSPVDRGISYEQYF. The full variable domain, with the rest looked up from reference TRBV18 and TRBJ2-7, is NAGVMQNPRHLVRRRGQEARLRCSPMKGHSHVYWYRQLPEEGLKFMVYLQKENIIDESGMPKERFSAEFPKEGPSILRIQQVVRGDSAAYFCASSPVDRGISYEQYFGPGTRLTVT.

This clone appeared once. The chain has TRBV7-6 and TRBJ1-6; D remains ambiguous. CDR1 SGHVS and CDR2 FNYEAQ come from the germline V gene. This CDR3 region has 14 residues. The germline V and J ends were trimmed by 4 bases and 7 bases, with 11 bases remaining between them. CDR3 nucleotides: TGTGCCAGCAGCTCGGGAAATTTGAATTCACCCCTCCACTTT. It specifies CASSSGNLNSPLHF. The full variable domain, its missing parts supplied by reference TRBV7-6 and TRBJ1-6, is GAGVSQSPRYKVTKRGQDVALRCDPISGHVSLYWYRQALGQGPEFLTYFNYEAQQDKSGLPNDRFSAERPEGSISTLTIQRTEQRDSAMYRCASSSGNLNSPLHFGNGTRLTVT.

The chain has TRBV6-1 and TRBJ2-5; 10 nucleotides agree with TRBD1. Looked up from germline, CDR1 is MNHNS and CDR2 is SASEGT. The CDR3 runs to 18 residues. V lost 0 bases to trimming and J lost 5 bases; unmatched junction nucleotides: 12. The CDR3: CASSEAFRDRGVRETQYF. CDR3 coding DNA: TGTGCCAGCAGTGAAGCTTTCAGGGACAGGGGCGTCCGGGAGACCCAGTACTTC.

The rearrangement links TRBV27 to TRBJ1-4; TRBD1 matches 8 bases. This CDR3 is built from 13 residues. After removal of 6 bases from V and 10 bases from J, the junction contained 7 bases not matched to a gene. Germline assignment: CDR1 MNHEY and CDR2 SMNVEV (reference sequence). CDR3 loop: CASRGQAAGKLFF. CDR3 bases: TGTGCCAGCAGGGGACAGGCCGCCGGAAAACTGTTTTTT.

V is TRBV5-6 and J is TRBJ2-5; 12 bases are shared with TRBD1. Germline lookup yields CDR1 SGHDT and CDR2 YYEEEE. This CDR3 spans 17 amino acids. V lost 0 bases, J lost 1 base, and 4 bases stayed unmatched. As DNA, the CDR3 is TGTGCCAGCAGCTTGGATGGGGACAGGGGGCTCCAAGAGACCCAGTACTTC. It yields the protein CASSLDGDRGLQETQYF.

The chain is built from TRBV3-1 (or the pseudogene TRBV3-2) and TRBJ2-6; 7 bases fit TRBD1. The CDR3 is made up of 15 amino acids. V trimming: 4 bases; J trimming: 2 bases; junction bases outside the gene matches: 2. The germline V gene has CDR1 LGHDT and CDR2 YNNKEL (reference sequence). This chain's CDR3 is CASSLDRAGANVLTF. The CDR3 bases are TGTGCCAGCAGCCTTGACAGGGCTGGGGCCAACGTCCTGACTTTC.